The T cell receptor beta chain described here comes from a study of cytomegalovirus exposure and HLA in healthy donors. The PCR made use of 60 Vbeta and 13 Jbeta primers. Clones were read by immunoSEQ multiplex PCR, and TCRdb kept only the in-frame ones, dropping some. The repertoire holds 150,000 to 200,000 clones, with around three quarters as singletons. As to this clone: What it binds is not known.

Germline assignment: CDR1 SGHDN and CDR2 FVKESK. V lost 5 bases to trimming and J lost 1 base; unmatched junction nucleotides: 8. CDR3 length equals 15 residues. Everyone who donated was a healthy bone marrow donor. Study results and limitations: Cytomegalovirus-associated TCR beta chains were listed, numbering some 150. Analyses of presence and absence presupposed an approximately uniform sequencing depth across donors.

What was sequenced was PBMCs. This chain connects TRBV14 to TRBJ2-7; TRBD1 matches 7 bases. This receptor was identified in a man between 35 and 55 years old in good health and CMV-seronegative. The CDR3 DNA reads TGTGCCAGCAGCACCTGGACAGGCTTATCCTACGAGCAGTACTTC. Its translation is CASSTWTGLSYEQYF.